A selection of T cell receptor beta chains follows, all from one sample in a study of blood T cell repertoires in COVID-19. TCRdb's table, derived via immunoSEQ multiplex PCR, lists solely in-frame clones and lacks some. This table holds over 250,000 clones, 84% found once. Sequenced input: peripheral blood. Receptors originate from a human donor with COVID-19, enrolled during active disease. The donor label of this sample is uncertain. Each CDR3 is given with its conserved first and last residue. The order of the fields is CDR3 protein, CDR3 DNA, J gene, clone size, V gene, D gene. D genes are given only for firm matches. Expanded clones are given a class, and other clones once, few, many or no size at all.

CDR3: CASSRTNNLREQYF
DNA: TGTGCCAGCAGCCGGACAAATAACCTGCGGGAGCAGTACTTC
J: TRBJ2-7
size: .
V: TRBV7-9
D: .

CDR3: CASSRLAGDKNEQFF
DNA: TGTGCCAGCAGCCGACTAGCGGGAGACAAGAATGAGCAGTTCTTC
J: TRBJ2-1
size: few
V: TRBV7-8
D: TRBD2

CDR3: CASSLVGAVLGHEQYF
DNA: TGTGCCAGCAGCTTAGTGGGAGCGGTTCTAGGCCACGAGCAGTACTTC
J: TRBJ2-7
size: many
V: TRBV7-8
D: .

CDR3: CASSPQTMTDTQYF
DNA: TGTGCCAGCAGCCCACAGACCATGACAGATACGCAGTATTTT
J: TRBJ2-3
size: .
V: TRBV9
D: .

CDR3: CASSPQTVVANYGYTF
DNA: TGTGCCAGCTCACCTCAGACAGTGGTAGCTAACTATGGCTACACCTTC
J: TRBJ1-2
size: .
V: TRBV18
D: .

CDR3: CASSGTGEVTAFF
DNA: TGCGCCAGCAGTGGGACAGGGGAGGTTACGGCTTTCTTT
J: TRBJ1-1
size: .
V: TRBV5-1
D: TRBD1

CDR3: CASSLTGGWQETQYF
DNA: TGTGCCAGCAGTTTAACGGGAGGGTGGCAAGAGACCCAGTACTTC
J: TRBJ2-5
size: .
V: TRBV28
D: TRBD2

CDR3: CASSARDRGPLNTEAFF
DNA: TGTGCCAGCAGCGCCCGGGACAGGGGACCCCTGAACACTGAAGCTTTCTTT
J: TRBJ1-1
size: .
V: TRBV5-8
D: TRBD1

CDR3: CASSPRGQGNEKLFF
DNA: TGTGCCAGCAGTCCGAGGGGACAGGGTAATGAAAAACTGTTTTTT
J: TRBJ1-4
size: .
V: TRBV6-5
D: TRBD1

CDR3: CASRGRARGNTIYF
DNA: TGTGCCAGCAGGGGGAGGGCGCGCGGAAACACCATATATTTT
J: TRBJ1-3
size: .
V: TRBV28
D: .

CDR3: CASSSRHSGRGEQFF
DNA: TGTGCCAGCAGCAGTAGACACAGCGGGAGGGGGGAGCAGTTCTTC
J: TRBJ2-1
size: .
V: TRBV14
D: TRBD2

CDR3: CASNSREAGAYEQYF
DNA: TGTGCCAGCAATTCCCGGGAGGCCGGAGCCTACGAGCAGTACTTC
J: TRBJ2-7
size: .
V: TRBV28
D: TRBD2

CDR3: CASRHRDRGYGYTF
DNA: TGTGCCAGCAGACACCGGGACAGGGGGTATGGCTACACCTTC
J: TRBJ1-2
size: .
V: TRBV6-5
D: TRBD1

CDR3: CASSLGQGEAFF
DNA: TGTGCCAGCAGTTTAGGACAGGGTGAAGCTTTCTTT
J: TRBJ1-1
size: .
V: TRBV28
D: TRBD1

CDR3: CASSRTRTYYNEQFF
DNA: TGCGCCAGCAGCCGCACTAGGACCTACTACAATGAGCAGTTCTTC
J: TRBJ2-1
size: few
V: TRBV5-1
D: .

CDR3: CASSTLASGISTGELFF
DNA: TGTGCCAGCAGCACATTAGCTAGCGGGATCTCCACCGGGGAGCTGTTTTTT
J: TRBJ2-2
size: .
V: TRBV9
D: TRBD2

CDR3: CAWSQTGRESGELFF
DNA: TGTGCCTGGAGCCAGACAGGGAGAGAAAGCGGGGAGCTGTTTTTT
J: TRBJ2-2
size: .
V: TRBV30
D: TRBD1

CDR3: CASSIGQSNTEAFF
DNA: TGTGCCAGTAGTATAGGACAGTCGAACACTGAAGCTTTCTTT
J: TRBJ1-1
size: .
V: TRBV19
D: .

CDR3: CAWSVDNNYGYTF
DNA: TGTGCCTGGAGTGTGGACAATAACTATGGCTACACCTTC
J: TRBJ1-2
size: .
V: TRBV30
D: .

CDR3: CASSYTRRQGRGYTF
DNA: TGTGCCAGCAGTTACACCAGACGACAGGGGAGGGGCTACACCTTC
J: TRBJ1-2
size: .
V: TRBV6-5
D: TRBD1

CDR3: CAWKEGRGGGYTF
DNA: TGTGCCTGGAAGGAAGGACGGGGGGGTGGCTACACCTTC
J: TRBJ1-2
size: many
V: TRBV30
D: .

CDR3: CASSQRDRGDYGYTF
DNA: TGTGCCAGCAGTCAGCGGGACAGGGGGGACTATGGCTACACCTTC
J: TRBJ1-2
size: .
V: TRBV6-5
D: TRBD1

CDR3: CASSLVDRESTEAFF
DNA: TGCGCCAGCAGCTTGGTGGACAGGGAGAGTACTGAAGCTTTCTTT
J: TRBJ1-1
size: few
V: TRBV5-1
D: TRBD1

CDR3: CASSDPGLITDTQYF
DNA: TGCGCCAGCAGTGACCCGGGACTCATCACAGATACGCAGTATTTT
J: TRBJ2-3
size: .
V: TRBV10-2
D: .

CDR3: CASSLASGAVEAFF
DNA: TGTGCCAGCAGTTTAGCATCAGGGGCGGTGGAAGCTTTCTTT
J: TRBJ1-1
size: .
V: TRBV28
D: .

CDR3: CASSPWASGTGELFF
DNA: TGTGCCAGCAGTCCTTGGGCTAGCGGCACCGGGGAGCTGTTTTTT
J: TRBJ2-2
size: .
V: TRBV6-4
D: TRBD2

CDR3: CATSDTPYNEQFF
DNA: TGTGCCACCAGTGATACACCCTACAATGAGCAGTTCTTC
J: TRBJ2-1
size: once
V: TRBV24-1
D: .

CDR3: CASSLKQGGTEKLFF
DNA: TGTGCCAGCAGTTTAAAACAGGGTGGGACTGAAAAACTGTTTTTT
J: TRBJ1-4
size: .
V: TRBV28
D: .

CDR3: CASSATGSTNEKLFF
DNA: TGCGCCAGCAGCGCCACAGGGTCAACTAATGAAAAACTGTTTTTT
J: TRBJ1-4
size: .
V: TRBV5-1
D: .

CDR3: CAWSPDWSGNNEQFF
DNA: TGTGCCTGGAGTCCCGACTGGTCGGGAAACAATGAGCAGTTCTTC
J: TRBJ2-1
size: few
V: TRBV30
D: .

CDR3: CASSADSYNEQFF
DNA: TGTGCTAGCAGCGCCGACTCGTACAATGAGCAGTTCTTC
J: TRBJ2-1
size: .
V: TRBV7-7
D: .

CDR3: CASTSPVFNEQFF
DNA: TGTGCCAGCACCTCGCCAGTCTTTAATGAGCAGTTCTTC
J: TRBJ2-1
size: .
V: TRBV11-1
D: .

CDR3: CASSLAKQVIGNTIYF
DNA: TGTGCCAGCAGCTTAGCAAAACAGGTTATTGGAAACACCATATATTTT
J: TRBJ1-3
size: .
V: TRBV7-6
D: .

CDR3: CASSARDTSTGEQYF
DNA: TGTGCCAGCAGCGCTCGGGACACCTCTACGGGGGAGCAGTACTTC
J: TRBJ2-7
size: .
V: TRBV9
D: .

CDR3: CASSRGQGIPNEQFF
DNA: TGTGCCAGCAGCAGGGGACAGGGGATACCGAATGAGCAGTTCTTC
J: TRBJ2-1
size: once
V: TRBV5-5
D: TRBD1

CDR3: CASSFDPGRSYGYTF
DNA: TGCGCCAGCAGCTTCGACCCAGGGCGGTCCTATGGCTACACCTTC
J: TRBJ1-2
size: .
V: TRBV5-1
D: .

CDR3: CASSTGADNEQFF
DNA: TGTGCCAGCAGCACGGGAGCCGACAATGAGCAGTTCTTC
J: TRBJ2-1
size: .
V: TRBV12-3/TRBV12-4
D: .

CDR3: CASSPMPDRGNSPLHF
DNA: TGTGCCAGCAGCCCCATGCCGGACAGGGGCAATTCACCCCTCCACTTT
J: TRBJ1-6
size: .
V: TRBV5-4
D: TRBD1

CDR3: CSVRLAGDEQYF
DNA: TGCAGCGTTCGGCTAGCTGGCGACGAGCAGTACTTC
J: TRBJ2-7
size: .
V: TRBV29-1
D: .

CDR3: CASSTERYYTEAFF
DNA: TGTGCCAGCAGTACAGAACGGTACTACACTGAAGCTTTCTTT
J: TRBJ1-1
size: .
V: TRBV6-5
D: .

CDR3: CASSYRGYNEQFF
DNA: TGTGCCAGCAGTTACAGGGGCTACAATGAGCAGTTCTTC
J: TRBJ2-1
size: few
V: TRBV6-5
D: .

CDR3: CASSLRRLADPPSYNEQFF
DNA: TGTGCCAGCAGCTTAAGACGGCTAGCGGACCCCCCCTCCTACAATGAGCAGTTCTTC
J: TRBJ2-1
size: .
V: TRBV7-3
D: TRBD2

CDR3: CASSPDRDGTEAFF
DNA: TGTGCCAGCAGTCCGGACAGGGACGGCACTGAAGCTTTCTTT
J: TRBJ1-1
size: .
V: TRBV6-5
D: TRBD1

CDR3: CSASGTGGGTEAFF
DNA: TGCAGCGCTTCCGGGACAGGGGGAGGTACTGAAGCTTTCTTT
J: TRBJ1-1
size: .
V: TRBV29-1
D: TRBD1

CDR3: CASSLYNQLGTDTQYF
DNA: TGTGCCAGCAGCTTATATAACCAGTTGGGCACAGATACGCAGTATTTT
J: TRBJ2-3
size: few
V: TRBV7-6
D: .

CDR3: CSLEPARGITDTQYF
DNA: TGCAGCCTAGAACCAGCGCGGGGGATCACAGATACGCAGTATTTT
J: TRBJ2-3
size: .
V: TRBV29-1
D: TRBD2

CDR3: CAWSVTLAGSNEQFF
DNA: TGTGCCTGGAGTGTAACACTAGCGGGGAGCAATGAGCAGTTCTTC
J: TRBJ2-1
size: .
V: TRBV30
D: TRBD2

CDR3: CASSPRDRGTEAFF
DNA: TGTGCCAGTAGTCCCCGGGACAGGGGCACTGAAGCTTTCTTT
J: TRBJ1-1
size: .
V: TRBV19
D: TRBD1

CDR3: CATSPSGDPTDTQYF
DNA: TGTGCCACCAGCCCTAGCGGGGACCCCACAGATACGCAGTATTTT
J: TRBJ2-3
size: .
V: TRBV24-1
D: TRBD2

CDR3: CSAWTGQDTEAFF
DNA: TGCAGCGCTTGGACAGGGCAGGACACTGAAGCTTTCTTT
J: TRBJ1-1
size: .
V: TRBV29-1
D: TRBD1

CDR3: CASSLIGLAGLSYNEQFF
DNA: TGTGCCAGCAGCTTAATTGGACTAGCGGGTCTATCCTACAATGAGCAGTTCTTC
J: TRBJ2-1
size: .
V: TRBV7-8
D: TRBD2

CDR3: CASERQGGQPQHF
DNA: TGTGCCAGCGAGAGACAGGGGGGTCAGCCCCAGCATTTT
J: TRBJ1-5
size: few
V: TRBV2
D: TRBD1

CDR3: CASSLDPGLAIEQYF
DNA: TGTGCCAGCAGCTTAGATCCCGGACTAGCGATCGAGCAGTACTTC
J: TRBJ2-7
size: .
V: TRBV11-2
D: TRBD2

CDR3: CASRTGGVDGYTF
DNA: TGTGCCAGCAGGACAGGGGGTGTGGATGGCTACACCTTC
J: TRBJ1-2
size: many
V: TRBV6-6
D: TRBD1